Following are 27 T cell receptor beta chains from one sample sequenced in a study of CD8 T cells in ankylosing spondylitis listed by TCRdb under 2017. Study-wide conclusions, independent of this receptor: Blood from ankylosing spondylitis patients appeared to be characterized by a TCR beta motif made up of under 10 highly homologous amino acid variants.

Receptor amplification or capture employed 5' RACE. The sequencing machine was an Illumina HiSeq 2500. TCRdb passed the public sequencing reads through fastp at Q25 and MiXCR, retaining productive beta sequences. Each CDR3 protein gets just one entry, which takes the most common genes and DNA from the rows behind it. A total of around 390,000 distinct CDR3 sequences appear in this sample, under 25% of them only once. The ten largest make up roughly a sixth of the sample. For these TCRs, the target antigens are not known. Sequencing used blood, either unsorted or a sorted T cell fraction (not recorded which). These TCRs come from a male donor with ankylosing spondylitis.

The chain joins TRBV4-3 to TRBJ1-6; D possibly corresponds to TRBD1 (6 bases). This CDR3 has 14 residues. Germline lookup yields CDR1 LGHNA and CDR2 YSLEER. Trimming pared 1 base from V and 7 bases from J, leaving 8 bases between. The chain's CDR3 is CASSQVGGNSPLHF. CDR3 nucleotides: TGCGCCAGCAGCCAAGTGGGGGGCAATTCACCCCTCCACTTT.

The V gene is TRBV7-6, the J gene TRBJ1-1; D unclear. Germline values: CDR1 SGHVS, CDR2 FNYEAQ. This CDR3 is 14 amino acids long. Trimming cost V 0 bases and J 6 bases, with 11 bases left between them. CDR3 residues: CASSLAGGESEAFF. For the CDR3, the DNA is TGTGCCAGCAGCTTAGCGGGTGGAGAGTCTGAAGCTTTCTTT.

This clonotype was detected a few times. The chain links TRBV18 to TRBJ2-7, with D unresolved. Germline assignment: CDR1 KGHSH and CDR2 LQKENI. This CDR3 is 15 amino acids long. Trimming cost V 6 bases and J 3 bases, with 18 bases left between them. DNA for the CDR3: TGTGCCAGCTCCGTCGACCCGAAGGGTCTCTACGAGCAGTACTTC. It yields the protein CASSVDPKGLYEQYF.

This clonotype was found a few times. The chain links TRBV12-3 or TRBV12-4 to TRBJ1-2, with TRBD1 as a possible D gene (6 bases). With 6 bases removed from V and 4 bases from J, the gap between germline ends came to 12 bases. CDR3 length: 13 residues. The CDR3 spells CASSSTGSYGYTF. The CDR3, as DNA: TGTGCCAGCAGCTCGACAGGATCCTATGGCTACACCTTC.

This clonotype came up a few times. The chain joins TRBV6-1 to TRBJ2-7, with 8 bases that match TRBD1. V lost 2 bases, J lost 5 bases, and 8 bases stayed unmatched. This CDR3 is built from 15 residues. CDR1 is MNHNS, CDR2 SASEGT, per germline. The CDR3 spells CASSEIGSGGNEQYF. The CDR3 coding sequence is TGTGCCAGCAGTGAAATCGGATCAGGGGGCAACGAGCAGTACTTC.

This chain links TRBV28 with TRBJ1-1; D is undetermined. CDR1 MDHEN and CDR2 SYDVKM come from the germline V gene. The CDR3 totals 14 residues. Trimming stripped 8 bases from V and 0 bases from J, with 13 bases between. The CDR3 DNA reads TGTGCCAGCGGTGCTCGTGGGGTGAACACTGAAGCTTTCTTT. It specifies CASGARGVNTEAFF. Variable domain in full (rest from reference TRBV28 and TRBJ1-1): DVKVTQSSRYLVKRTGEKVFLECVQDMDHENMFWYRQDPGLGLRLIYFSYDVKMKEKGDIPEGYSVSREKKERFSLILESASTNQTSMYLCASGARGVNTEAFFGQGTRLTVV.

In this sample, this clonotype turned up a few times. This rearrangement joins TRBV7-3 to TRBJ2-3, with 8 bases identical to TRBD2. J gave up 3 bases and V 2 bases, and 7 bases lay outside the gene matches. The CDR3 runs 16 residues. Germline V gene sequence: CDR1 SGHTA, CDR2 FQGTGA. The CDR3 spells CASSLGAGGETDTQYF. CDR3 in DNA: TGTGCCAGCAGCTTAGGTGCGGGAGGCGAAACAGATACGCAGTATTTT.

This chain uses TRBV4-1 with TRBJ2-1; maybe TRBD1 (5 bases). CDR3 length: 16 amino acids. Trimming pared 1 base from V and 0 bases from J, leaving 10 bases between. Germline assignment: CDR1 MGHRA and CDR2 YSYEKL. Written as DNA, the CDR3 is TGCGCCAGCAGCCAAGCACAGGAGCACTCCTACAATGAGCAGTTCTTC. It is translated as CASSQAQEHSYNEQFF.

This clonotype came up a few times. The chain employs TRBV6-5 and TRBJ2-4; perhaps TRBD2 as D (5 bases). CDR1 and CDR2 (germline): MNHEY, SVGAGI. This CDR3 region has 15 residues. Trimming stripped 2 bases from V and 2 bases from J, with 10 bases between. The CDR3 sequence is CASSYEGDPKNIQYF. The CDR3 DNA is TGTGCCAGCAGTTACGAGGGCGATCCCAAAAACATTCAGTACTTC.

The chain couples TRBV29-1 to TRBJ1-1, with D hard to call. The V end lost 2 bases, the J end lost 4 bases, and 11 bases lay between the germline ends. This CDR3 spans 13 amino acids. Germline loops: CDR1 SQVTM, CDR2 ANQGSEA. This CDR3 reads CSVESGPGTEAFF. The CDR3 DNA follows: TGCAGCGTTGAAAGTGGGCCGGGCACTGAAGCTTTCTTT.

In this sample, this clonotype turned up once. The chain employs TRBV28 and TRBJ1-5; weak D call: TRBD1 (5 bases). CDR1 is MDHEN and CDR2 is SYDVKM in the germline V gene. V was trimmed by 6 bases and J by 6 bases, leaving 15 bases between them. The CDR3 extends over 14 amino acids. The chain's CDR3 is CASSASGGFQPQHF. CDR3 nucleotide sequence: TGTGCCAGCAGCGCAAGCGGGGGGTTTCAGCCCCAGCATTTT. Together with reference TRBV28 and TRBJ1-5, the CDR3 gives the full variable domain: DVKVTQSSRYLVKRTGEKVFLECVQDMDHENMFWYRQDPGLGLRLIYFSYDVKMKEKGDIPEGYSVSREKKERFSLILESASTNQTSMYLCASSASGGFQPQHFGDGTRLSIL.

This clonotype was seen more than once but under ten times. This CDR3 is CASSLARFNSPLHF. The CDR3 nucleotides read TGTGCCAGCAGCTTAGCTCGGTTTAATTCACCCCTCCACTTT. This chain uses TRBV7-9 with TRBJ1-6; no clear D. The germline V gene has CDR1 SEHNR and CDR2 FQNEAQ (reference sequence). V was clipped by 0 bases and J by 6 bases, with 6 bases between them. There are 14 residues in the CDR3.

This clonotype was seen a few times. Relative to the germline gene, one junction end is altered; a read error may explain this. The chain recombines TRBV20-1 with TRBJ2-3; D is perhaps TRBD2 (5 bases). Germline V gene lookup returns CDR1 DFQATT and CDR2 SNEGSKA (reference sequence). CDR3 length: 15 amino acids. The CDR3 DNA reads TGCAGTGCAAGAGAGGGCCTGGCCTTCACAGATACGCAGTATTTT. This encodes CSAREGLAFTDTQYF.

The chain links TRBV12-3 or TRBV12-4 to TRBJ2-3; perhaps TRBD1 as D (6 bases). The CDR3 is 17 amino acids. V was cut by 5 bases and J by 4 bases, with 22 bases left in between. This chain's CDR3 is CASSPPVSWGRADTQYF. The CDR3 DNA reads TGTGCCAGCAGTCCTCCCGTTTCTTGGGGGCGGGCAGATACGCAGTATTTT.

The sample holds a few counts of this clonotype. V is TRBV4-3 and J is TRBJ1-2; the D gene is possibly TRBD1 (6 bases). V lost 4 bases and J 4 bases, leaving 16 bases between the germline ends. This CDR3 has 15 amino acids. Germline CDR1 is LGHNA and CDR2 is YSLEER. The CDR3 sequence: CASSPRDTLPYGYTF. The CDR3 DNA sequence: TGCGCCAGCAGCCCCCGGGACACATTGCCCTATGGCTACACCTTC.

The CDR3 loop reads CASRTNRADTQYF. For the CDR3, the DNA is TGTGCCAGCAGAACTAACAGGGCAGATACGCAGTATTTT. J is TRBJ2-3 and V is TRBV6-1; TRBD1 is a possible D gene (6 bases). CDR1 and CDR2 (germline): MNHNS, SASEGT. V lost 6 bases, J lost 4 bases, and 11 bases lay in between. The length of the CDR3 is 13 residues.

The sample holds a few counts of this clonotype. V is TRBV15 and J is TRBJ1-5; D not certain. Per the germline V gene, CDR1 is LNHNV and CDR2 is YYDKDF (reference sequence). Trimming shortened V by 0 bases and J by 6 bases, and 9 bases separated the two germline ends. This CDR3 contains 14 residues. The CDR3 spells CATSRDPGIQPQHF. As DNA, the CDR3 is TGTGCCACCAGCAGAGATCCGGGGATTCAGCCCCAGCATTTT.

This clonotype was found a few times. In DNA form, the CDR3 reads TGCGCCAGCAGCATGGACACCCCGGAGCAGTACTTC. As protein: CASSMDTPEQYF. V and J are TRBV5-1 and TRBJ2-7; weak D call: TRBD1 (5 bases). CDR1 is SGHRS and CDR2 is YFSETQ in the germline V gene. There are 12 residues in the CDR3. V lost 4 bases and J lost 7, with 12 bases in between.

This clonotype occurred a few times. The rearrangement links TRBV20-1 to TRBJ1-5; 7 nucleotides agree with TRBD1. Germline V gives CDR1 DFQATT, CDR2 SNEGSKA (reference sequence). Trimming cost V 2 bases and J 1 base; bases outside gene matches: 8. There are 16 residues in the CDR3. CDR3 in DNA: TGCAGTGCTAGAATATCCGGGACAGAAAGCAATCAGCCCCAGCATTTT. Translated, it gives CSARISGTESNQPQHF.

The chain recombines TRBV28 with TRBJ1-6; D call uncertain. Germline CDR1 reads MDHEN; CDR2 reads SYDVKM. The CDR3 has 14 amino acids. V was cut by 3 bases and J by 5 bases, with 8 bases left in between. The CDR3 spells CASSLRPDNSPLHF. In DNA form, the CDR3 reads TGTGCCAGCAGTTTGCGGCCCGATAATTCACCCCTCCACTTT.

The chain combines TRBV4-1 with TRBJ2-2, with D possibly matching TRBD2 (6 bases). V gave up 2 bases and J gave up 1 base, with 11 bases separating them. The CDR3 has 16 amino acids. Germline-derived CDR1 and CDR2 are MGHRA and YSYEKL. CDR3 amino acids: CASSQTRGVNTGELFF. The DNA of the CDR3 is TGCGCCAGCAGCCAAACCCGCGGGGTGAACACCGGGGAGCTGTTTTTT.

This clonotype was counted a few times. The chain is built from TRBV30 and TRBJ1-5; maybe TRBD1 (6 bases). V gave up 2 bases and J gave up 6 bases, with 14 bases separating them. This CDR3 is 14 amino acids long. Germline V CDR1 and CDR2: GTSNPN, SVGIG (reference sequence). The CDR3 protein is CAWSSTGQVQPQHF. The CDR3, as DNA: TGTGCCTGGAGTTCGACAGGCCAGGTTCAGCCCCAGCATTTT.

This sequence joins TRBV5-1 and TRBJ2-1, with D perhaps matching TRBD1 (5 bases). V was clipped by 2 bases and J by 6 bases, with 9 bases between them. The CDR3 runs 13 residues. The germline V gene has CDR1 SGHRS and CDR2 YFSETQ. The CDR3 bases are TGCGCCAGCAGCTTTGGGGCGGTCAATGAGCAGTTCTTC. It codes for CASSFGAVNEQFF. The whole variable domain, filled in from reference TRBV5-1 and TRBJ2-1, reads KAGVTQTPRYLIKTRGQQVTLSCSPISGHRSVSWYQQTPGQGLQFLFEYFSETQRNKGNFPGRFSGRQFSNSRSEMNVSTLELGDSALYLCASSFGAVNEQFFGPGTRLTVL.

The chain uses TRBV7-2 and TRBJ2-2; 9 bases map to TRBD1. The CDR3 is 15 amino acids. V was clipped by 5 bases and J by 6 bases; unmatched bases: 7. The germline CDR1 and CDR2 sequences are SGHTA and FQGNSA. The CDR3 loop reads CASSPTGGRSGELFF. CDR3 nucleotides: TGTGCCAGCAGCCCCACAGGGGGCCGGTCCGGGGAGCTGTTTTTT.

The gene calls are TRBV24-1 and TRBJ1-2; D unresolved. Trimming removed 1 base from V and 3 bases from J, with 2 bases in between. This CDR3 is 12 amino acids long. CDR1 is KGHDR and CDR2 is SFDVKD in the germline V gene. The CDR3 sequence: CATSDLYYGYTF. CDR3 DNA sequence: TGTGCCACCAGTGATTTATACTATGGCTACACCTTC.

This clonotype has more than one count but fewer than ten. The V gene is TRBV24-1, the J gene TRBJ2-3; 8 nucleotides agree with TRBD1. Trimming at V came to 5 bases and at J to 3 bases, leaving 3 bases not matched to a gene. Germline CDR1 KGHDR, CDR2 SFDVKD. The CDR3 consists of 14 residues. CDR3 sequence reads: CATSGGQGTDTQYF. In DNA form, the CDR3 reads TGTGCCACCAGTGGAGGACAGGGAACAGATACGCAGTATTTT.

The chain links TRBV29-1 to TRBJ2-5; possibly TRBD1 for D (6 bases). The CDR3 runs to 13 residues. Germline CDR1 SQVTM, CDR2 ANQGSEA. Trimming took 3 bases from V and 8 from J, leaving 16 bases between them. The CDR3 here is CSVEALEGVTQYF. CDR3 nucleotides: TGCAGCGTTGAGGCCCTAGAGGGGGTTACCCAGTACTTC.